This T cell receptor (beta chain) was captured by sequencing in a study of cytomegalovirus exposure and HLA in healthy donors. Notes on this clone: The antigen remains undetermined.

The ends were cut back, 6 bases at V and 4 bases at J, with 15 bases in the middle. The CDR3 loop spans 14 amino acids. Germline V gene lookup returns CDR1 SGHAT and CDR2 FQNNGV. PCR employed 60 Vbeta and 13 Jbeta primers. How the authors handled the data: Counted up in a later analysis, unique TCR beta chains came to 65 million to 100 million, with around 12 million shared. Sequencing was performed with immunoSEQ multiplex PCR; in TCRdb, only in-frame clones are kept and a portion is missing. V and J calls and clone size follow that table, whereas D and trimming were derived from the DNA. Here the sample spans some 120,000 clones, roughly 66% being singletons. Study-level results: Associated with HLA alleles at 0.05 false discovery rate in a later analysis were 15,000 to 20,000 TCR beta sequences. In a later analysis, V- and J-gene trimming of beta chains associated with a DCLRE1C missense variant, replicated independently.

This rearrangement joins TRBV11-2 to TRBJ2-5; weak D call: TRBD1 (5 bases). Sequenced sample: PBMCs. The receptor's source is a woman aged 30 to 39 in good health and CMV-seronegative. The chain's CDR3 is CASSWMDNGETQYF. The CDR3 DNA reads as TGTGCCAGCAGTTGGATGGACAACGGAGAGACCCAGTACTTC.